The T cell receptor (beta chain) under discussion was sequenced for a study of blood T cell repertoires in COVID-19. Whole-study context: PBMCs, B-cell-depleted T cells, or T cells provided the cDNA or gDNA that made up the material.

Original handling: Estimation of nucleated cell counts was performed using reference gene primer amplification. The repertoire was sequenced with immunoSEQ multiplex PCR; TCRdb's copy has only in-frame clones and lacks some. That table is the source of V, J and clone size, and D and trimming were worked out from the DNA. The sample has around 220,000 clones; 75% to 95% are singletons. Participant reports of clinical history set cohort assignment. Per germline, CDR1 SGHTA and CDR2 FQGTGA. The J segment lost 4 bases and the V segment lost 3 bases, leaving 2 bases of the junction unmatched. The CDR3 totals 15 residues.

This rearrangement joins TRBV7-3 to TRBJ2-6; TRBD1 matches 8 bases. The source is a woman aged 18-29 years who had recovered from COVID-19. The sequencing input was PBMCs or T cells enriched from blood (not recorded which). CDR3 sequence reads: CASSLTGEGANVLTF. The CDR3 DNA reads as TGTGCCAGCAGCTTGACAGGGGAAGGGGCCAACGTCCTGACTTTC.